This T cell receptor (beta chain) was identified in a study of blood T cell repertoires in COVID-19. Study overall: Sites in the United States, Italy and Spain provided acute and convalescent COVID-19 samples. From T cells, B-cell-depleted T cells, or PBMCs came the material, which was cDNA or gDNA.

The cohort comprised adults aged 18 to 89 years residing in approximately 25 US areas. Trimming took off 5 bases at V and 5 bases at J, with 18 bases between the two ends. CDR3 length equals 15 residues. The germline gives CDR1 SSHAT, CDR2 FNYEAQ (reference sequence). Per the authors' pipeline: Amplification from reference gene primers served as the basis for estimated nucleated cell counts. Sequencing used immunoSEQ multiplex PCR; TCRdb keeps in-frame clones, though not all of them. V, J and clone size are taken as reported in that table, and D and trimming were inferred from the DNA itself. The sample records 170,000 or so clones, around four fifths being singletons.

Sequencing was carried out using PBMCs or T cells enriched from blood (not recorded which). The chain couples TRBV7-7 to TRBJ2-5; D is possibly TRBD2 (7 bases). The receptor's source is a woman aged 45-60 years who had recovered from COVID-19. The DNA of the CDR3 is TGTGCCAGCAGCCTGGGGGGGTTTACAGGGGAGACCCAGTACTTC. Its protein product is CASSLGGFTGETQYF.